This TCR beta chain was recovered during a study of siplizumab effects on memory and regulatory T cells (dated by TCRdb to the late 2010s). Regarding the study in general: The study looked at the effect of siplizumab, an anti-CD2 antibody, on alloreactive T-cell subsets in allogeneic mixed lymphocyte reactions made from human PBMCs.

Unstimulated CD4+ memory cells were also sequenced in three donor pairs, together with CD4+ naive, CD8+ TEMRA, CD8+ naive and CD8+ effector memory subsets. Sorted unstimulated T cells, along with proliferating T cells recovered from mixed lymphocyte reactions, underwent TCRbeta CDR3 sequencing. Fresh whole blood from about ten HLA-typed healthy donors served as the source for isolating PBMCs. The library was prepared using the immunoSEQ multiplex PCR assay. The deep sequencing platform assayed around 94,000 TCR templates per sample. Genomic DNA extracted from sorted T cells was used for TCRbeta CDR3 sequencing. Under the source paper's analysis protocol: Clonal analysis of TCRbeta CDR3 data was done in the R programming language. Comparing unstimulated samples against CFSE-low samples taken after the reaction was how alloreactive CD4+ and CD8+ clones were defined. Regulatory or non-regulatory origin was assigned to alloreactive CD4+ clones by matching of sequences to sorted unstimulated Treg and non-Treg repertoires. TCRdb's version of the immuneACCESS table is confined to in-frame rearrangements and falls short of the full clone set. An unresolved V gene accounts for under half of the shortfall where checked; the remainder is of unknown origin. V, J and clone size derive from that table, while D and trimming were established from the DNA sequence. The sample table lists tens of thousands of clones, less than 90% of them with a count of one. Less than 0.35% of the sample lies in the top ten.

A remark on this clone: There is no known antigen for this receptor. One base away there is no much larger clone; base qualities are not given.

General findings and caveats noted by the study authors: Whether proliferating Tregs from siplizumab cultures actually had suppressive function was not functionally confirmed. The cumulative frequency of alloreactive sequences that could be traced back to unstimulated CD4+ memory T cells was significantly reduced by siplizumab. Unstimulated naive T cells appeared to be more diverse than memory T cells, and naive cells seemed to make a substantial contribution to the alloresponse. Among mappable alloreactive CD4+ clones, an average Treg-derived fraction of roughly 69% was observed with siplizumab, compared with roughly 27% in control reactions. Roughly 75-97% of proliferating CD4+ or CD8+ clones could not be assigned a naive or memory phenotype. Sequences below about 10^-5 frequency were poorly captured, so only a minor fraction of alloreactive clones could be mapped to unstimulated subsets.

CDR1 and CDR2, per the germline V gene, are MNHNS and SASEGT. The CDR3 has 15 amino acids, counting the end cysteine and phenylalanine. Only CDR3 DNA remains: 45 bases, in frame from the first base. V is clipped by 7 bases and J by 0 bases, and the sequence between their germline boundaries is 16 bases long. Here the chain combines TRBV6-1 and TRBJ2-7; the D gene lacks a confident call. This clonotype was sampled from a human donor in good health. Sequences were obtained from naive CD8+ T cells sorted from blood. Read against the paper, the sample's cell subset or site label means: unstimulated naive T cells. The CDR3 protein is CASNEEYLSSYEQYF. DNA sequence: TGTGCCAGCAACGAGGAGTATCTCAGCTCCTACGAGCAGTACTTC.